This T cell receptor (beta chain) was recovered during a study of neurological immune-mediated disorders. Time point indicated: longitudinal time-point 2. This clonotype was recorded many times. From 15-18 subjects, every sequencing run obtained over 200 million TCR-beta sequences. MiXCR, run by TCRdb on the 5' RACE reads, gives a single entry per CDR3 protein. The sample lists under 40,000 distinct CDR3 sequences; about 13% were seen once. The sample consisted of PBMCs. The TCR comes from a woman aged 40 to 50 in good health.

CDR3 region: CSALFGGRGYEQYF. The CDR3 DNA sequence: TGCAGTGCTCTATTCGGGGGGAGGGGTTACGAGCAGTACTTC. The rearrangement uses TRBV20-1 and TRBJ2-7; 7 positions agree with TRBD2. The CDR3 has 14 residues. V gave up 5 bases and J gave up 4 bases; unmatched junction bases: 11. Germline V gene data show CDR1 as DFQATT and CDR2 as SNEGSKA (reference sequence).